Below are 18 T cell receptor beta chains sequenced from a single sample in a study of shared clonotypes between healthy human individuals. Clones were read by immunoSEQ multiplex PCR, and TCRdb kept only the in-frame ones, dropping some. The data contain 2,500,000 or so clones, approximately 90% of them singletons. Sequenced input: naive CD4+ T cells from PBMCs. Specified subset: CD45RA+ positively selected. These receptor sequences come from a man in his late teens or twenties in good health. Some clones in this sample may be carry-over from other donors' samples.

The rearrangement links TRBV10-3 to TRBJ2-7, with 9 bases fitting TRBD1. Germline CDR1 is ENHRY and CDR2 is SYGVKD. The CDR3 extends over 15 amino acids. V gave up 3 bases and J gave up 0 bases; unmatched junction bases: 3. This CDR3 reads CAISDRDRVSYEQYF. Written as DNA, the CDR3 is TGTGCCATCAGTGACCGGGACAGGGTCTCCTACGAGCAGTACTTC.

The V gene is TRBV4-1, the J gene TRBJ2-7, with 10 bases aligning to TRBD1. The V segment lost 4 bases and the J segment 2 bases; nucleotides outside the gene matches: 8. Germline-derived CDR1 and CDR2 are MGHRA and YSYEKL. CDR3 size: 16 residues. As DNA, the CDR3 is TGCGCCAGCAGCCGCCAACCGGGACAGGGGCCCTACGAGCAGTACTTC. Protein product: CASSRQPGQGPYEQYF.

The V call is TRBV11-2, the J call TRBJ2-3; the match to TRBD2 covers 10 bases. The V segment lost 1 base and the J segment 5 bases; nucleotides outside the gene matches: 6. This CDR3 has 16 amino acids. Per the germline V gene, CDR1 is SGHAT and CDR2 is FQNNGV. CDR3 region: CASSLAPSGRVDTQYF. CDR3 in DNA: TGTGCCAGCAGCTTAGCCCCCAGCGGGAGGGTAGATACGCAGTATTTT. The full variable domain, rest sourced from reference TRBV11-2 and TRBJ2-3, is EAGVAQSPRYKIIEKRQSVAFWCNPISGHATLYWYQQILGQGPKLLIQFQNNGVVDDSQLPKDRFSAERLKGVDSTLKIQPAKLEDSAVYLCASSLAPSGRVDTQYFGPGTRLTVL.

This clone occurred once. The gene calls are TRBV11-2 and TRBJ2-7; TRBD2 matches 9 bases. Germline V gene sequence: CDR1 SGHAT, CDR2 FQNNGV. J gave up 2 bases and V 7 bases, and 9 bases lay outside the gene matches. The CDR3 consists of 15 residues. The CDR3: CASKLFSGSTYEQYF. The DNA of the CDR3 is TGTGCCAGCAAATTATTTAGCGGGAGTACCTACGAGCAGTACTTC.

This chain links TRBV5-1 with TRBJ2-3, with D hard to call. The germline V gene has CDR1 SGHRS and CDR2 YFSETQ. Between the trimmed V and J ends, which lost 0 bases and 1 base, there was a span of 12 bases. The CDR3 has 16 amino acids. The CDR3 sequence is CASSLVRDTGTDTQYF. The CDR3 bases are TGCGCCAGCAGCTTGGTTAGAGACACAGGCACAGATACGCAGTATTTT.

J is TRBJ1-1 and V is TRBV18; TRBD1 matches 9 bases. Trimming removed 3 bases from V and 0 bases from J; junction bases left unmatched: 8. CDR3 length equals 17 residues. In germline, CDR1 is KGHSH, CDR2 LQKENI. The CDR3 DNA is TGTGCCAGCTCACCTTCCGGGACAGGGAGGATGAACACTGAAGCTTTCTTT. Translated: CASSPSGTGRMNTEAFF. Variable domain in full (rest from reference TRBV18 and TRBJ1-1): NAGVMQNPRHLVRRRGQEARLRCSPMKGHSHVYWYRQLPEEGLKFMVYLQKENIIDESGMPKERFSAEFPKEGPSILRIQQVVRGDSAAYFCASSPSGTGRMNTEAFFGQGTRLTVV.

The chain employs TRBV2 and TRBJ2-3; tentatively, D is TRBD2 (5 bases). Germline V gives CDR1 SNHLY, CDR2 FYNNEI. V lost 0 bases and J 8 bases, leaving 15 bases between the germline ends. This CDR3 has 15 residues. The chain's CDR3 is CASSEATTPTATQYF. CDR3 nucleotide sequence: TGTGCCAGCAGTGAAGCGACTACCCCCACGGCTACGCAGTATTTT.

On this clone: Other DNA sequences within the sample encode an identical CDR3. The CDR3 here is CSVQGVMNTEAFF. CDR3 bases: TGCAGCGTTCAGGGAGTTATGAACACTGAAGCTTTCTTT. The rearrangement joins TRBV29-1 to TRBJ1-1, with D maybe TRBD1 (5 bases). The CDR3 contains 13 residues. The V and J ends lost 5 bases and 0 bases respectively, with 10 bases between them. From germline, CDR1 is SQVTM and CDR2 ANQGSEA.

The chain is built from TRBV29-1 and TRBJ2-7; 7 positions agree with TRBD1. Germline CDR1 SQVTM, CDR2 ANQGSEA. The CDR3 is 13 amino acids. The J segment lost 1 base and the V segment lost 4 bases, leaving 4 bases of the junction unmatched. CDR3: CSVVGTVSYEQYF. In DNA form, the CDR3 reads TGCAGCGTTGTGGGGACAGTTTCCTACGAGCAGTACTTC.

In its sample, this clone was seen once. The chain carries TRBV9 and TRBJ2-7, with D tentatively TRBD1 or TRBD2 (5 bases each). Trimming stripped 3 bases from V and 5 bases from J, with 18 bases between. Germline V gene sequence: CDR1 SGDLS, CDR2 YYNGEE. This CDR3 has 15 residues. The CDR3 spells CASSEREINRNEQYF. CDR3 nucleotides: TGTGCCAGCAGCGAGAGGGAGATAAACAGGAACGAGCAGTACTTC. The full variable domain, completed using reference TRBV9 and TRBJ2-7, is DSGVTQTPKHLITATGQRVTLRCSPRSGDLSVYWYQQSLDQGLQFLIQYYNGEERAKGNILERFSAQQFPDLHSELNLSSLELGDSALYFCASSEREINRNEQYFGPGTRLTVT.

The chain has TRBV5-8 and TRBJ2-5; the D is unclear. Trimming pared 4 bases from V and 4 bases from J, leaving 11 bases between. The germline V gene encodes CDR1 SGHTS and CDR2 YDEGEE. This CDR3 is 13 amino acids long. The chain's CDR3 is CASSPIWGETQYF. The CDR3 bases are TGTGCCAGCAGCCCGATATGGGGAGAGACCCAGTACTTC.

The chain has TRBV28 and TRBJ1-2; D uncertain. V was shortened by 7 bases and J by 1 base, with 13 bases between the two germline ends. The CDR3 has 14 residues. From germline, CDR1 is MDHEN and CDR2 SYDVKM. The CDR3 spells CASTPGRNNYGYTF. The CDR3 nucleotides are TGTGCCAGCACCCCGGGAAGAAATAACTATGGCTACACCTTC.

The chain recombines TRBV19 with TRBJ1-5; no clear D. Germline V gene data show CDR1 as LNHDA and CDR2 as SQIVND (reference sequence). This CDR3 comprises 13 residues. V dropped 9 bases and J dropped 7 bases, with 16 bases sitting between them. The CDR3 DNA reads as TGTGCCAGCCGATCTTGGGAGGAACAGCCCCAGCATTTT. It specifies CASRSWEEQPQHF.

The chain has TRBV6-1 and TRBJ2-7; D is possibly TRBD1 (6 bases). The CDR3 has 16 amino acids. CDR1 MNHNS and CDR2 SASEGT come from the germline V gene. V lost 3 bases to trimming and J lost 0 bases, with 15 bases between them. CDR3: CASSESGTTISYEQYF. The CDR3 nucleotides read TGTGCCAGCAGTGAGTCCGGGACAACAATCTCCTACGAGCAGTACTTC.

CDR3 protein: CASSSPSEAFF. The CDR3 nucleotides are TGTGCCAGCAGTTCGCCCAGTGAAGCTTTCTTT. This rearrangement joins TRBV27 to TRBJ1-1, with D uncertain. CDR3 length: 11 residues. CDR1 and CDR2 from the germline V gene are MNHEY and SMNVEV (reference sequence). The V gene lost 4 bases and the J gene lost 7 bases, with 7 bases spanning the gap.

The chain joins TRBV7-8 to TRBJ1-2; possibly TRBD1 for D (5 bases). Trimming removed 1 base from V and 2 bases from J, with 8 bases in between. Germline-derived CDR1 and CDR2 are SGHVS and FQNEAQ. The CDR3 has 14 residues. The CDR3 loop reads CASSLEAGNYGYTF. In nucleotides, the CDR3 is TGTGCCAGCAGCTTAGAGGCAGGGAACTATGGCTACACCTTC.

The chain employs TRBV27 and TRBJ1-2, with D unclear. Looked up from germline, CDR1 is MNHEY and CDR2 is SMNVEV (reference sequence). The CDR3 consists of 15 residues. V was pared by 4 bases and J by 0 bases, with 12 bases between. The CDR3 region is CASSSLGGPNYGYTF. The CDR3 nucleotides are TGTGCCAGCAGTTCCCTCGGCGGGCCTAACTATGGCTACACCTTC.

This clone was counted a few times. CDR3: CASSLPGYMNTEAFF. CDR3 in DNA: TGTGCCAGCAGTTTACCAGGGTACATGAACACTGAAGCTTTCTTT. The chain couples TRBV28 to TRBJ1-1; D is perhaps TRBD1 (5 bases). The CDR3 loop spans 15 amino acids. Trimming cost V 2 bases and J 0 bases, with 10 bases left between them. CDR1 MDHEN and CDR2 SYDVKM come from the germline V gene.